This paragraph reports one TCR beta chain. The data stem from a study of blood T cell repertoires in COVID-19. Germline CDR1 reads LGHNA; CDR2 reads YNFKEQ. Trimming cost V 4 bases and J 5 bases; bases outside gene matches: 14. The CDR3 is 16 residues long. Clones were read by immunoSEQ multiplex PCR, and TCRdb kept only the in-frame ones, dropping some. The sample yields a few hundred thousand clones, 75% to 90% seen once. The receptor's source is a woman aged 45-65 years who had recovered from COVID-19. Input material: PBMCs or T cells enriched from blood (not recorded which). The chain joins TRBV4-2 to TRBJ2-7; 7 bases fit TRBD2. The CDR3 sequence: CASSPPGGSLVHEQYF. In DNA form, the CDR3 reads TGTGCCAGCAGCCCCCCGGGGGGATCTCTAGTCCACGAGCAGTACTTC.